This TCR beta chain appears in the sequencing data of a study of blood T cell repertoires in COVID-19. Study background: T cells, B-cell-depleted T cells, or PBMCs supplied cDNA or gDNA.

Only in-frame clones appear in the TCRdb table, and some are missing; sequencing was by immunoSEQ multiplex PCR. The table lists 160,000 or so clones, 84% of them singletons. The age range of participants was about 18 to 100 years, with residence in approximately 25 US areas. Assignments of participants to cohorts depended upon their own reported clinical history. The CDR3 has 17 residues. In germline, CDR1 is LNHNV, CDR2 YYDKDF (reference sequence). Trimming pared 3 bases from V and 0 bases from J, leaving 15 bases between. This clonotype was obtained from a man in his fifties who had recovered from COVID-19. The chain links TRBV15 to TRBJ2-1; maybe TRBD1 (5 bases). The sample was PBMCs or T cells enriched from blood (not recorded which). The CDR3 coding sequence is TGTGCCACCAGCAGCAGGGCTTCAGGAAGCTCCTACAATGAGCAGTTCTTC. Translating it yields CATSSRASGSSYNEQFF.